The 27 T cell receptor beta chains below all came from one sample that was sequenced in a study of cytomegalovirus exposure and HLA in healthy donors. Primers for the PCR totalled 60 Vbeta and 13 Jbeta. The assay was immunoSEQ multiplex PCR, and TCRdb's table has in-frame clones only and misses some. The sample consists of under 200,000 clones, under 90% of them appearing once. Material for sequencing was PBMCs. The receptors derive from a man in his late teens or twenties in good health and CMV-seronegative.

As DNA, the CDR3 is TGTGCCAGCACCCGGGGGGACGCGGGGGAGCAGTACTTC. Translating it yields CASTRGDAGEQYF. This rearrangement joins TRBV6-5 to TRBJ2-7, with 7 bases that match TRBD2. V gave up 7 bases and J gave up 7 bases; unmatched junction bases: 10. Germline loops: CDR1 MNHEY, CDR2 SVGAGI. CDR3 length: 13 amino acids.

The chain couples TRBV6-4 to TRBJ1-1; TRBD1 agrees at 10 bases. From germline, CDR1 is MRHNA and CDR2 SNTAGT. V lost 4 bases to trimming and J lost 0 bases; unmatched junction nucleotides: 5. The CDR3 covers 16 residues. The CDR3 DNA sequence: TGTGCCAGCAGTGCCCGACAGGGGGCGATGAACACTGAAGCTTTCTTT. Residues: CASSARQGAMNTEAFF.

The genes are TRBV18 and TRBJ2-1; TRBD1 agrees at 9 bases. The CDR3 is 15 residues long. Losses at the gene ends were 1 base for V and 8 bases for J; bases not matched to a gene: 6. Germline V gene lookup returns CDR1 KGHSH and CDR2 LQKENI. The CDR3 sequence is CASSPRTGGGDEQFF. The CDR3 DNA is TGTGCCAGCTCACCACGCACAGGGGGCGGGGATGAGCAGTTCTTC.

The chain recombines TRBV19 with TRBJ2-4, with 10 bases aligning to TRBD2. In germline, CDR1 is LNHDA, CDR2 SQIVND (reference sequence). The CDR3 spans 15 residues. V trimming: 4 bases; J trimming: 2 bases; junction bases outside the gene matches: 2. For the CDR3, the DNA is TGTGCCAGTAGTACACTAGCGGGAACCAAAAACATTCAGTACTTC. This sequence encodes CASSTLAGTKNIQYF.

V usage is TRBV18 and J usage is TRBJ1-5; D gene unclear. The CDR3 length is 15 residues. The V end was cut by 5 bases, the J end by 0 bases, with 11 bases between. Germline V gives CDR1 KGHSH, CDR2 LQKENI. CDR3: CASSTAGNSNQPQHF. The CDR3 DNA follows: TGTGCCAGCTCAACCGCCGGGAATAGCAATCAGCCCCAGCATTTT.

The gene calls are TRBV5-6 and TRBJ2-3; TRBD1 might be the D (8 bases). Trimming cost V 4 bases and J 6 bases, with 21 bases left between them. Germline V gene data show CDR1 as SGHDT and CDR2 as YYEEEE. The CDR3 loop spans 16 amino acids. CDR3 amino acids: CASSRGAGGPYDTQYF. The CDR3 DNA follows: TGTGCCAGCAGCCGGGGGGCAGGGGGCCCATACGATACGCAGTATTTT. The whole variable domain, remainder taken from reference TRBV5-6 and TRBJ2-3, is DAGVTQSPTHLIKTRGQQVTLRCSPKSGHDTVSWYQQALGQGPQFIFQYYEEEERQRGNFPDRFSGHQFPNYSSELNVNALLLGDSALYLCASSRGAGGPYDTQYFGPGTRLTVL.

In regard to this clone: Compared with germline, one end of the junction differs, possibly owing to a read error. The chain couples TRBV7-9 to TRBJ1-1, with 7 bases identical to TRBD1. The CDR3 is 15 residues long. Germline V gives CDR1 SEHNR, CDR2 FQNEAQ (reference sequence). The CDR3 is CSSSLAGGENTEAFF. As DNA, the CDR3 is TGTTCCAGCAGCTTAGCAGGGGGTGAGAACACTGAAGCTTTCTTT. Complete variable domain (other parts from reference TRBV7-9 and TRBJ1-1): DTGVSQNPRHKITKRGQNVTFRCDPISEHNRLYWYRQTLGQGPEFLTYFQNEAQLEKSRLLSDRFSAERPKGSFSTLEIQRTEQGDSAMYLCSSSLAGGENTEAFFGQGTRLTVV.

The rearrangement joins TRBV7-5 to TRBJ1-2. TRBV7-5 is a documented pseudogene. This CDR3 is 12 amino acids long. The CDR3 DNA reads TGTGCCGAGCCCGGGGGAGGCTATGGCTACACCTTC. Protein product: CAEPGGGYGYTF.

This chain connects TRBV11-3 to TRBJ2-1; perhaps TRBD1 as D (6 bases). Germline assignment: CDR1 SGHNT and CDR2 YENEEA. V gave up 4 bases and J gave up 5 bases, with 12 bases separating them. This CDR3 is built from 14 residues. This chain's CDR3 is CASSSRGTNNEQFF. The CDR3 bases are TGTGCCAGCAGCTCCAGGGGTACTAACAATGAGCAGTTCTTC.

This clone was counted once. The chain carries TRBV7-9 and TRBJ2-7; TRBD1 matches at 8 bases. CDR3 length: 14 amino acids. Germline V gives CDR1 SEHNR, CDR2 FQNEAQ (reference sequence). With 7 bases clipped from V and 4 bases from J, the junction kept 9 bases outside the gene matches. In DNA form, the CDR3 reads TGTGCCAGCACCTACAGGGGGGATGGGTACGAGCAGTACTTC. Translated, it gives CASTYRGDGYEQYF. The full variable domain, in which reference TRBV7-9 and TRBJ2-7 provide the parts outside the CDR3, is DTGVSQNPRHKITKRGQNVTFRCDPISEHNRLYWYRQTLGQGPEFLTYFQNEAQLEKSRLLSDRFSAERPKGSFSTLEIQRTEQGDSAMYLCASTYRGDGYEQYFGPGTRLTVT.

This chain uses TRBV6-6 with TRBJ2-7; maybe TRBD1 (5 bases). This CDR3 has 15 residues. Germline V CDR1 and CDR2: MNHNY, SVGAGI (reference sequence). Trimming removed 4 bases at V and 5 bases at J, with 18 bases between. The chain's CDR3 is CASSSTYQGNNEQYF. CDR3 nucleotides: TGTGCCAGCAGTTCGACATACCAGGGTAATAACGAGCAGTACTTC.

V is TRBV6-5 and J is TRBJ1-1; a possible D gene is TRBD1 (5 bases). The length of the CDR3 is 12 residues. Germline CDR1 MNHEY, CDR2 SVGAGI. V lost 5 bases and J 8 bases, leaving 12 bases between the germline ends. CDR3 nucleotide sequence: TGTGCCAGCAGTCGTCCCCGACAGGAAGCTTTCTTT. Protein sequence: CASSRPRQEAFF.

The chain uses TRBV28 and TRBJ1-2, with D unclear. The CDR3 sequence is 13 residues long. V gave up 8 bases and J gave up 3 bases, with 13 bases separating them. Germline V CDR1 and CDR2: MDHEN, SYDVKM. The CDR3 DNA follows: TGTGCCAGCGGTATCTTACGAGACTATGGCTACACCTTC. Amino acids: CASGILRDYGYTF.

DNA for the CDR3: TGTGCCAGCAGCGGACAAACCTCCTACGAGCAGTACTTC. Protein: CASSGQTSYEQYF. The rearrangement links TRBV2 to TRBJ2-7, with D possibly being TRBD1 (5 bases). The CDR3 has 13 residues. V lost 6 bases and J 0 bases, leaving 9 bases between the germline ends. Germline lookup yields CDR1 SNHLY and CDR2 FYNNEI.

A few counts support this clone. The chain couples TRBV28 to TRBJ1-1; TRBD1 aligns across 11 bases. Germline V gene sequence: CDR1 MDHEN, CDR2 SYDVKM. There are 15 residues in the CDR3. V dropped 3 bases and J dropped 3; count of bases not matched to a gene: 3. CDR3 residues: CASSFGDRGYTEAFF. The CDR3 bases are TGTGCCAGCAGTTTCGGGGACAGGGGGTACACTGAAGCTTTCTTT.

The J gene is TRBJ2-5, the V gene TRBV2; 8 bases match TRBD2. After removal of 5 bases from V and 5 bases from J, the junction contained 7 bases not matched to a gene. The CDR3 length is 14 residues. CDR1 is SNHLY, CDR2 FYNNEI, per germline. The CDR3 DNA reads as TGTGCCAGCAGTCCAGCGGGCGGGGGGGAGACCCAGTACTTC. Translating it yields CASSPAGGGETQYF. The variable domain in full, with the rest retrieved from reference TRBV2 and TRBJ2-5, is EPEVTQTPSHQVTQMGQEVILRCVPISNHLYFYWYRQILGQKVEFLVSFYNNEISEKSEIFDDQFSVERPDGSNFTLKIRSTKLEDSAMYFCASSPAGGGETQYFGPGTRLLVL.

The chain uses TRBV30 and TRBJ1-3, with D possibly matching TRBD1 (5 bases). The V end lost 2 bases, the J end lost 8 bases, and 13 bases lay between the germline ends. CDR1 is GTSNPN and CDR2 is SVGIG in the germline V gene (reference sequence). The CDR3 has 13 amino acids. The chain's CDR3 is CAWSYVREDTIYF. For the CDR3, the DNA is TGTGCCTGGAGTTACGTCAGGGAGGACACCATATATTTT.

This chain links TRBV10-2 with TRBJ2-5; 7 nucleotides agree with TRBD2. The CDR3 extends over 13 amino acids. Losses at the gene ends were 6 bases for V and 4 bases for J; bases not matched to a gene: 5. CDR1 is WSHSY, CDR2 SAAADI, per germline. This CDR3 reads CASRARERETQYF. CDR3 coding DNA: TGCGCCAGCAGAGCGCGGGAGAGAGAGACCCAGTACTTC.

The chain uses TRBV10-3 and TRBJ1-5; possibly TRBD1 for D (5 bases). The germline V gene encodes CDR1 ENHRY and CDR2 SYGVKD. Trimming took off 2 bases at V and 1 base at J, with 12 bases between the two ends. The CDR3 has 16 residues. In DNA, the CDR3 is TGTGCCATCAGTGAGGGGACTCCACGGAGCAATCAGCCCCAGCATTTT. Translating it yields CAISEGTPRSNQPQHF.

The CDR3 spells CASSQALPGTAADTQYF. The CDR3 DNA reads TGTGCCAGCAGCCAGGCTCTCCCGGGAACGGCGGCAGATACGCAGTATTTT. This chain uses TRBV14 with TRBJ2-3; TRBD2 might be the D (5 bases). Trimming removed 3 bases from V and 4 bases from J, with 20 bases in between. This CDR3 is 17 amino acids long. Germline V gene sequence: CDR1 SGHDN, CDR2 FVKESK.

The CDR3, as DNA: TGTGCCAGCAGGGGTGCTCAGGCTAATGAGTACACCATATATTTT. Amino acid sequence: CASRGAQANEYTIYF. The chain employs TRBV6-1 and TRBJ1-3; no firm D call. The V gene lost 6 bases and the J gene lost 8 bases, with 20 bases spanning the gap. The CDR3 spans 15 residues. Germline V gene sequence: CDR1 MNHNS, CDR2 SASEGT.

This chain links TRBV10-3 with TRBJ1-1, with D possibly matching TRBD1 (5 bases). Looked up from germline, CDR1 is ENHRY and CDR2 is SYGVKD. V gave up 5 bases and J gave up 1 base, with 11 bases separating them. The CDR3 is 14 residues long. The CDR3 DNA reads TGTGCCATCAGTCATCTTCAGGGGAACACTGAAGCTTTCTTT. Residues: CAISHLQGNTEAFF.

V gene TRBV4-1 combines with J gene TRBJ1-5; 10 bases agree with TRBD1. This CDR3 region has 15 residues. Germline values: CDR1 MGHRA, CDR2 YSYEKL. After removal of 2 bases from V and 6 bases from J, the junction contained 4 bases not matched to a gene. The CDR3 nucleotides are TGCGCCAGCAGCCAAACCGGGACAGGGGTTCAGCCCCAGCATTTT. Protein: CASSQTGTGVQPQHF.

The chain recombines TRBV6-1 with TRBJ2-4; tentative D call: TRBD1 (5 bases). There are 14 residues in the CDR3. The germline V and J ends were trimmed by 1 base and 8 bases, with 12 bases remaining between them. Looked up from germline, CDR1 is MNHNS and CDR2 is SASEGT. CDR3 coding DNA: TGTGCCAGCAGTGAAGTTGGTGGGGCGGACATTCAGTACTTC. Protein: CASSEVGGADIQYF.

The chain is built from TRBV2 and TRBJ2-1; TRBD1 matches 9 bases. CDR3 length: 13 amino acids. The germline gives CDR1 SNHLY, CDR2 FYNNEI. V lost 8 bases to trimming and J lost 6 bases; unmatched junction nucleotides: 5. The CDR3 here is CASRDRDTNEQFF. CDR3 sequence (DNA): TGTGCCAGCCGGGACAGGGATACCAATGAGCAGTTCTTC.

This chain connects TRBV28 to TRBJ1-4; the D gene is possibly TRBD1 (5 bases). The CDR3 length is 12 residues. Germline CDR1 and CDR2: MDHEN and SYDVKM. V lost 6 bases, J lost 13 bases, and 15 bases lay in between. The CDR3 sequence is CASRTTGIGLFF. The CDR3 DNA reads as TGTGCCAGCAGAACAACAGGAATAGGACTGTTTTTT.

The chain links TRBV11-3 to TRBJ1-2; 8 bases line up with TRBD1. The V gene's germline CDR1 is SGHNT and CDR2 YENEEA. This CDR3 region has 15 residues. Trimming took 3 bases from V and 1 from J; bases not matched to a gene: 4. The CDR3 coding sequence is TGTGCCAGCAGCTTCGACAGGGGAGGTAACTATGGCTACACCTTC. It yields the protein CASSFDRGGNYGYTF.